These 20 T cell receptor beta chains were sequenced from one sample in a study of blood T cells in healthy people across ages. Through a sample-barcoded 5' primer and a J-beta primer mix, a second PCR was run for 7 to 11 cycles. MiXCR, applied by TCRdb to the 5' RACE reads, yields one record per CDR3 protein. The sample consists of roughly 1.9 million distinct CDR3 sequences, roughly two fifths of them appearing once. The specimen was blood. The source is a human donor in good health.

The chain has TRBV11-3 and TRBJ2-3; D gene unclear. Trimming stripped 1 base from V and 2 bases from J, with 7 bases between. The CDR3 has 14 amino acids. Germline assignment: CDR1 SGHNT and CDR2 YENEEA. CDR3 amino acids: CASSLVRNTDTQYF. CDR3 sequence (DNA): TGTGCCAGCAGCTTAGTTCGGAACACAGATACGCAGTATTTT. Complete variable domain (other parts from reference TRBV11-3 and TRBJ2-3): EAGVVQSPRYKIIEKKQPVAFWCNPISGHNTLYWYLQNLGQGPELLIRYENEEAVDDSQLPKDRFSAERLKGVDSTLKIQPAELGDSAVYLCASSLVRNTDTQYFGPGTRLTVL.

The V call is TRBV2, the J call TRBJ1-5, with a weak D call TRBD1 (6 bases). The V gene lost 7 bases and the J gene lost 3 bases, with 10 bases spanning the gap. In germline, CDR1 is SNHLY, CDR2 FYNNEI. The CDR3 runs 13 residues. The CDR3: CASKGDTNQPQHF. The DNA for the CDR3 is TGTGCCAGCAAGGGGGACACCAATCAGCCCCAGCATTTT.

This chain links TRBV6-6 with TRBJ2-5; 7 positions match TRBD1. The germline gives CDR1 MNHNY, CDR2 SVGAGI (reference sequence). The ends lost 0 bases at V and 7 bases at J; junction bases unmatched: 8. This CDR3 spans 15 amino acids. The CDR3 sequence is CASSYSPTGLGTQYF. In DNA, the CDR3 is TGTGCCAGCAGTTACTCCCCGACAGGGCTCGGGACCCAGTACTTC.

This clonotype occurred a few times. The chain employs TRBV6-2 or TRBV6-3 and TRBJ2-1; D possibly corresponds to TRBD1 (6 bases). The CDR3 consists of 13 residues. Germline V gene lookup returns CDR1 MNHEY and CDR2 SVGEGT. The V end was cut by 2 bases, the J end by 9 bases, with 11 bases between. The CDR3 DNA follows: TGTGCCAGCAGTTACACTAAAGGGGGTGAGCAGTTCTTC. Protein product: CASSYTKGGEQFF.

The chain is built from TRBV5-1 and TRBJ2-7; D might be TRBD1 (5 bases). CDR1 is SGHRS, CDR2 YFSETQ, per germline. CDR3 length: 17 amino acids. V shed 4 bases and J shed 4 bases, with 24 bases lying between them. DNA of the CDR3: TGCGCCAGCAGCACGCCATTAAACAGTGAAGGGGCTTACGAGCAGTACTTC. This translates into CASSTPLNSEGAYEQYF.

For the CDR3, the DNA is TGTGCCACCAGCCCTACAGGGGACTCCTACAATGAGCAGTTCTTC. This gives the protein CATSPTGDSYNEQFF. The genes are TRBV15 and TRBJ2-1, with 7 nucleotides matching TRBD1. The CDR3 has 15 amino acids. With V trimmed by 5 bases and J by 0 bases, 4 bases remained unmatched. The germline gives CDR1 LNHNV, CDR2 YYDKDF (reference sequence).

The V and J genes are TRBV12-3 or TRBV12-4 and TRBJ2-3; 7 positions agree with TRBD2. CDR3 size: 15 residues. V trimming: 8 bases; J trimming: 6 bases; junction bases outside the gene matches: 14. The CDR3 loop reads CASDHSGVRPDTQYF. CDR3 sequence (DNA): TGTGCCAGCGACCACAGCGGGGTTCGACCCGATACGCAGTATTTT.

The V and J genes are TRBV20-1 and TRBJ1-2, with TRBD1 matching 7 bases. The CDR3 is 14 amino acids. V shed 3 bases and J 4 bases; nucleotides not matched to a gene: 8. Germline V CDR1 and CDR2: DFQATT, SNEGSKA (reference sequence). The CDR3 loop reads CSARGQLLSYGYTF. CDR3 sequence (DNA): TGCAGTGCTAGGGGACAGCTTCTTTCCTATGGCTACACCTTC.

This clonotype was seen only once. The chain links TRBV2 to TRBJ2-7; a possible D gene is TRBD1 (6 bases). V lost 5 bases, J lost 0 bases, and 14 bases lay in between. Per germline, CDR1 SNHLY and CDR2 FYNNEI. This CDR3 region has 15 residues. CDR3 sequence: CASSPPRQDSYEQYF. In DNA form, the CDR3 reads TGTGCCAGCAGTCCCCCCCGACAGGACTCCTACGAGCAGTACTTC.

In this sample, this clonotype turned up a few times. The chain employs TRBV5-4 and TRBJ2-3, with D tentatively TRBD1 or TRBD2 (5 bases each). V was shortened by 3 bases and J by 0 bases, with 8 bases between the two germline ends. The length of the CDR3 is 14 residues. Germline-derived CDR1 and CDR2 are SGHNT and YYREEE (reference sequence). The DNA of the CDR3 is TGTGCCAGCAGCTGGGGGATCAGCACAGATACGCAGTATTTT. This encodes CASSWGISTDTQYF.

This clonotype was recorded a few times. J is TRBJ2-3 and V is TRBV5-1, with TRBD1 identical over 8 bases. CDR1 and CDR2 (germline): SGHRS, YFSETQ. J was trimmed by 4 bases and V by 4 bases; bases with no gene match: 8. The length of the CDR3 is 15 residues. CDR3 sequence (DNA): TGCGCCAGCAGCCTAGGGACAGGAAGAGCAGATACGCAGTATTTT. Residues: CASSLGTGRADTQYF.

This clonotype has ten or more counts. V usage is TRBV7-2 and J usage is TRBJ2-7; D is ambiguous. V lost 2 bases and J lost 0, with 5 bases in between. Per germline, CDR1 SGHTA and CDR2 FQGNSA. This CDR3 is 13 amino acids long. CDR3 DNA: TGTGCCAGCAGCTTATATGGCTCCTACGAGCAGTACTTC. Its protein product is CASSLYGSYEQYF. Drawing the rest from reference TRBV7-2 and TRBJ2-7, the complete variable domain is GAGVSQSPSNKVTEKGKDVELRCDPISGHTALYWYRQSLGQGLEFLIYFQGNSAPDKSGLPSDRFSAERTGGSVSTLTIQRTQQEDSAVYLCASSLYGSYEQYFGPGTRLTVT.

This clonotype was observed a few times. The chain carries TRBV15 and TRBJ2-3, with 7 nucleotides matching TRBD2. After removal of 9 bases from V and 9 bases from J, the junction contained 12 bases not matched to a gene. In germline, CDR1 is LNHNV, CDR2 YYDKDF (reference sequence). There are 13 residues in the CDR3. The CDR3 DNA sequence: TGTGCCACGGGGGGAGGGGATAGGACGACGCAGTATTTT. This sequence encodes CATGGGDRTTQYF.

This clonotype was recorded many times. CDR3: CASSYRQTYEQYF. The CDR3 region has the DNA TGTGCCAGCAGTTACCGACAGACCTACGAGCAGTACTTC. The chain has TRBV6-5 and TRBJ2-7; D might be TRBD1 (5 bases). Trimming pared 2 bases from V and 2 bases from J, leaving 7 bases between. Germline values: CDR1 MNHEY, CDR2 SVGAGI. The CDR3 sequence is 13 residues long.

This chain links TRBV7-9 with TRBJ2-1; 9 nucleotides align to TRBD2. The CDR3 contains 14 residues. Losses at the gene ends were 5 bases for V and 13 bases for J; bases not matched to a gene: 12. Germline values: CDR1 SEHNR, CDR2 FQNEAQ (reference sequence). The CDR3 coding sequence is TGTGCCAGCAGCCCCTCCGGGACTAGCAGCCCACAGTTCTTC. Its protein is CASSPSGTSSPQFF.

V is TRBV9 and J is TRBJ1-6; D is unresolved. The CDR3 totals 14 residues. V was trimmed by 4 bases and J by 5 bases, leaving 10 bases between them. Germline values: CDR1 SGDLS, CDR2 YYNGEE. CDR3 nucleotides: TGTGCCAGCAGCTTTCGACGGGATAATTCACCCCTCCACTTT. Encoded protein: CASSFRRDNSPLHF.

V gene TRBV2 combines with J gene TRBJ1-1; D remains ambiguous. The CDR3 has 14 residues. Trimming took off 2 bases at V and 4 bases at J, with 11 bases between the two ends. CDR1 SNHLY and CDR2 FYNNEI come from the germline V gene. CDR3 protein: CASSETWSGTEAFF. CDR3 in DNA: TGTGCCAGCAGTGAAACGTGGTCAGGCACTGAAGCTTTCTTT.

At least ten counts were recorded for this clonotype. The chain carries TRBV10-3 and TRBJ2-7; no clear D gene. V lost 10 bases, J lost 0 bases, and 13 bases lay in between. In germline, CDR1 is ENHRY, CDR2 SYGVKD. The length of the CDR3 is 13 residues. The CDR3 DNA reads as TGTGCCACAGGACCAGCCGGCTCCTACGAGCAGTACTTC. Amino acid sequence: CATGPAGSYEQYF.

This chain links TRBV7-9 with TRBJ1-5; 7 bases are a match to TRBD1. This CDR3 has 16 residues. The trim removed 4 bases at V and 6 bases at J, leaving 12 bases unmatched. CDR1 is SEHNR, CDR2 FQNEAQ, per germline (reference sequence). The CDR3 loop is CASSSWGPGGGQPQHF. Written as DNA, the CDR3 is TGTGCCAGCAGCTCCTGGGGCCCAGGGGGGGGTCAGCCCCAGCATTTT.

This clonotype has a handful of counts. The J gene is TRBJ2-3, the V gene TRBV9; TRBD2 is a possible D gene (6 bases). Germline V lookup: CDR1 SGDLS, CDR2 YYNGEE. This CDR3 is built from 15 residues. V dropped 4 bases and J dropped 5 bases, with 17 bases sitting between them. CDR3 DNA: TGTGCCAGCAGCCCGTCGGGAGCCCAAGGAGATACGCAGTATTTT. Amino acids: CASSPSGAQGDTQYF.